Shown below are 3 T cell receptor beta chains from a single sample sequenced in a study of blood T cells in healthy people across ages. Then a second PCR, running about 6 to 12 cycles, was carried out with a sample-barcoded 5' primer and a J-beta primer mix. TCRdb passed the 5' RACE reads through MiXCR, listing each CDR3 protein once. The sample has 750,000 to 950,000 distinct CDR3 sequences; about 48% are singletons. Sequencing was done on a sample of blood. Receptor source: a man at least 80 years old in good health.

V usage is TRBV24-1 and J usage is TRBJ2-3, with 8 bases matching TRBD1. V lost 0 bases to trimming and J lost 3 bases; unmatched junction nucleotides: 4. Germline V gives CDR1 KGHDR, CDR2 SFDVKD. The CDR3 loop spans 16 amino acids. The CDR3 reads CATSDLYRGETDTQYF. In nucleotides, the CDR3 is TGTGCCACCAGTGATTTGTACAGGGGGGAAACAGATACGCAGTATTTT.

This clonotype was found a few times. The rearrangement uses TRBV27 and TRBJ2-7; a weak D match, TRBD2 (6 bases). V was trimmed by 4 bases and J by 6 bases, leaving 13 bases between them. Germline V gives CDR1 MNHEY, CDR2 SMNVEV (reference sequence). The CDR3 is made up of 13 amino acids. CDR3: CASSSTQGGEQYF. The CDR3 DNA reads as TGTGCCAGCAGTTCGACCCAGGGAGGCGAGCAGTACTTC.

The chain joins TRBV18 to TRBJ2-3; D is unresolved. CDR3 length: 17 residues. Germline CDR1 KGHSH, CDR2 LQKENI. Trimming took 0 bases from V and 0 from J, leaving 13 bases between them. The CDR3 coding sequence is TGTGCCAGCTCACCACCAGGCAGGCCGCCCAGCACAGATACGCAGTATTTT. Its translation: CASSPPGRPPSTDTQYF.